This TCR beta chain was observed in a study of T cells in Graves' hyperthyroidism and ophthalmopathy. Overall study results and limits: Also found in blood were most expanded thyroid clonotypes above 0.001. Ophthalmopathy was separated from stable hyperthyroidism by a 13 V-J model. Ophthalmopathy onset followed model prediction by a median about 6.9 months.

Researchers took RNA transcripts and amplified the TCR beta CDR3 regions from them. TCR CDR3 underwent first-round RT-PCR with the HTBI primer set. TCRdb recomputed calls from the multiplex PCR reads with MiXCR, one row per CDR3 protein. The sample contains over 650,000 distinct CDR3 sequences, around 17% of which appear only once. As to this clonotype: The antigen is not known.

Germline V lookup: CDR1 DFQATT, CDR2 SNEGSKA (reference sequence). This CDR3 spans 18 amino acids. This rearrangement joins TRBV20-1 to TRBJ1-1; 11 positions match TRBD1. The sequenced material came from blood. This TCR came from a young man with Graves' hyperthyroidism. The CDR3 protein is CSALGARDRGGMNTEAFF. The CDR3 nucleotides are TGCAGCGCCCTTGGTGCCCGGGACAGGGGGGGCATGAACACTGAAGCTTTCTTT.